These 29 T cell receptor beta chains originate from one sample sequenced in a study of blood T cell repertoires in COVID-19. Assay used: immunoSEQ multiplex PCR; TCRdb lists only in-frame clones, some missing. The table shows roughly 230,000 clones, with about 86% occurring only once. Input material: peripheral blood. These receptors all come from a man aged 45 to 65 with active or convalescent COVID-19.

This chain joins TRBV7-9 and TRBJ2-1; possibly TRBD1 for D (5 bases). V was pared by 0 bases and J by 9 bases, with 12 bases between. The CDR3 extends over 14 amino acids. The germline V gene encodes CDR1 SEHNR and CDR2 FQNEAQ (reference sequence). This CDR3 reads CASSLAGQGFEQFF. CDR3 in DNA: TGTGCCAGCAGCTTAGCGGGGCAGGGATTTGAGCAGTTCTTC.

The genes are TRBV6-5 and TRBJ1-3; no clear D gene. With 6 bases removed from V and 1 base from J, the gap between germline ends came to 10 bases. The CDR3 totals 14 residues. The V gene's germline CDR1 is MNHEY and CDR2 SVGAGI. The CDR3 here is CASSGRRSGNTIYF. CDR3 nucleotides: TGTGCCAGCAGCGGCCGCAGGTCTGGAAACACCATATATTTT.

The chain combines TRBV12-3 or TRBV12-4 with TRBJ1-5; D remains unclear. V was pared by 3 bases and J by 6 bases, with 6 bases between. The CDR3 is 12 amino acids. CDR3 amino acids: CASSLERQPQHF. CDR3 in DNA: TGTGCCAGCAGTTTGGAGCGTCAGCCCCAGCATTTT.

This clone was observed a few times. The chain is built from TRBV24-1 and TRBJ2-3; D is possibly TRBD1 (5 bases). Trimming stripped 0 bases from V and 0 bases from J, with 9 bases between. This CDR3 has 16 residues. The germline V gene encodes CDR1 KGHDR and CDR2 SFDVKD. In DNA, the CDR3 is TGTGCCACCAGTGATTTGCCGGACATAAGCACAGATACGCAGTATTTT. Translated, it gives CATSDLPDISTDTQYF.

The chain couples TRBV19 to TRBJ2-7; 9 bases are a match to TRBD2. Germline V lookup: CDR1 LNHDA, CDR2 SQIVND (reference sequence). The V gene end was trimmed by 8 bases and the J gene end by 0 bases; junction bases not matched to a gene: 5. This CDR3 has 14 amino acids. The CDR3 sequence: CASRTSAYSYEQYF. CDR3 nucleotide sequence: TGTGCCAGTCGGACTAGCGCTTACTCCTACGAGCAGTACTTC.

This chain connects TRBV28 to TRBJ2-1; 14 bases are a match to TRBD2. V gave up 6 bases and J gave up 6 bases; unmatched junction bases: 1. Germline V gene sequence: CDR1 MDHEN, CDR2 SYDVKM. The CDR3 is 14 residues long. DNA for the CDR3: TGTGCCAGCAGGGGACTAGCGGGGGTCAATGAGCAGTTCTTC. Translated, it gives CASRGLAGVNEQFF. Full variable domain (outside the CDR3, taken from reference TRBV28 and TRBJ2-1): DVKVTQSSRYLVKRTGEKVFLECVQDMDHENMFWYRQDPGLGLRLIYFSYDVKMKEKGDIPEGYSVSREKKERFSLILESASTNQTSMYLCASRGLAGVNEQFFGPGTRLTVL.

With regard to this clone: Within the sample, other DNA sequences also encode this same CDR3. The chain has TRBV30 and TRBJ1-1; D gene ambiguous. CDR1 GTSNPN and CDR2 SVGIG come from the germline V gene (reference sequence). V was trimmed by 3 bases and J by 4 bases, leaving 12 bases between them. CDR3 size: 13 residues. The CDR3 reads CAWRLTGGTEAFF. In DNA, the CDR3 is TGTGCCTGGAGGCTCACCGGCGGCACTGAAGCTTTCTTT.

V usage is TRBV28 and J usage is TRBJ1-5; D unclear. CDR3 length: 15 residues. The V gene lost 2 bases and the J gene lost 0 bases, with 8 bases spanning the gap. Germline lookup yields CDR1 MDHEN and CDR2 SYDVKM. This CDR3 reads CASSLAGDSNQPQHF. The CDR3 DNA is TGTGCCAGCAGTTTAGCCGGAGATAGCAATCAGCCCCAGCATTTT.

The chain combines TRBV19 with TRBJ1-3; TRBD1 matches 9 bases. CDR3 length: 16 amino acids. The junction had 11 bases not matched to a gene; V was cut back by 8 bases and J by 3 bases. Germline CDR1 is LNHDA and CDR2 is SQIVND (reference sequence). Here the CDR3 reads CASGYLTGGGGNTIYF. The DNA of the CDR3 is TGTGCCAGTGGGTACCTTACAGGGGGCGGTGGAAACACCATATATTTT.

The chain joins TRBV15 to TRBJ1-2, with D unresolved. Per germline, CDR1 LNHNV and CDR2 YYDKDF (reference sequence). The ends were cut back, 0 bases at V and 4 bases at J, with 9 bases in the middle. This CDR3 has 14 residues. The chain's CDR3 is CATSREHSVYGYTF. CDR3 bases: TGTGCCACCAGCAGAGAACACAGTGTCTATGGCTACACCTTC.

The chain is built from TRBV2 and TRBJ1-2; D gene ambiguous. Germline V gene lookup returns CDR1 SNHLY and CDR2 FYNNEI. The length of the CDR3 is 13 residues. With 6 bases removed from V and 7 bases from J, the gap between germline ends came to 15 bases. CDR3 bases: TGTGCCAGCAGCGGGTTTGTTGACTCTGGCTACACCTTC. It specifies CASSGFVDSGYTF.

The chain's CDR3 is CASSFSPTGNTIYF. CDR3 nucleotide sequence: TGTGCCAGCAGCTTTTCCCCCACTGGAAACACCATATATTTT. The genes are TRBV7-2 and TRBJ1-3; the D is unclear. V was clipped by 3 bases and J by 2 bases, with 8 bases between them. This CDR3 region has 14 residues. Germline V gives CDR1 SGHTA, CDR2 FQGNSA. The variable domain in full, completed from reference TRBV7-2 and TRBJ1-3, reads GAGVSQSPSNKVTEKGKDVELRCDPISGHTALYWYRQSLGQGLEFLIYFQGNSAPDKSGLPSDRFSAERTGGSVSTLTIQRTQQEDSAVYLCASSFSPTGNTIYFGEGSWLTVV.

The chain combines TRBV28 with TRBJ1-1; D is perhaps TRBD1 (6 bases). CDR1 MDHEN and CDR2 SYDVKM come from the germline V gene. Trimming left V 8 bases short and J 0 bases short, with 16 bases between. The CDR3 is made up of 15 amino acids. The chain's CDR3 is CASVRGSSMNTEAFF. Here the CDR3 DNA reads TGTGCCAGCGTCAGGGGATCCTCCATGAACACTGAAGCTTTCTTT.

This chain links TRBV28 with TRBJ1-2; 10 bases agree with TRBD1. V lost 8 bases and J lost 7; bases outside the gene matches: 7. This CDR3 is 13 amino acids long. Germline assignment: CDR1 MDHEN and CDR2 SYDVKM. CDR3 region: CASRPGTGVGYTF. For the CDR3, the DNA is TGTGCCAGCCGACCCGGGACAGGGGTTGGCTACACCTTC.

The chain links TRBV5-6 to TRBJ2-5; the match to TRBD1 covers 7 bases. The junction had 13 bases not matched to a gene; V was cut back by 3 bases and J by 5 bases. CDR1 and CDR2 (germline): SGHDT, YYEEEE. There are 16 residues in the CDR3. CDR3 nucleotides: TGTGCCAGCAGCTCTCCTCGGGACAGCACGCGGGAGACCCAGTACTTC. It specifies CASSSPRDSTRETQYF. Full variable domain (rest looked up from reference TRBV5-6 and TRBJ2-5): DAGVTQSPTHLIKTRGQQVTLRCSPKSGHDTVSWYQQALGQGPQFIFQYYEEEERQRGNFPDRFSGHQFPNYSSELNVNALLLGDSALYLCASSSPRDSTRETQYFGPGTRLLVL.

A single count supports this clone. The CDR3, as DNA: TGTGCCAGCAGTGAATTACAATATTCACCCCTCCACTTT. As protein: CASSELQYSPLHF. This chain joins TRBV2 and TRBJ1-6; no firm D call. Germline V gene data show CDR1 as SNHLY and CDR2 as FYNNEI. Trimming took 2 bases from V and 8 from J, leaving 7 bases between them. The CDR3 has 13 amino acids. The variable domain in full, completed from reference TRBV2 and TRBJ1-6, reads EPEVTQTPSHQVTQMGQEVILRCVPISNHLYFYWYRQILGQKVEFLVSFYNNEISEKSEIFDDQFSVERPDGSNFTLKIRSTKLEDSAMYFCASSELQYSPLHFGNGTRLTVT.

V gene TRBV7-2 combines with J gene TRBJ2-7; TRBD2 aligns across 7 bases. The CDR3 has 14 amino acids. V lost 5 bases and J lost 2; bases outside the gene matches: 6. Germline CDR1 and CDR2: SGHTA and FQGNSA. The DNA for the CDR3 is TGTGCCAGCAGCCGCGGGGGAACCCCCTACGAGCAGTACTTC. It is translated as CASSRGGTPYEQYF.

Only one count was recorded for this clone. The chain carries TRBV2 and TRBJ2-1; the match to TRBD2 covers 8 bases. The germline V gene encodes CDR1 SNHLY and CDR2 FYNNEI. The junction had 6 bases not matched to a gene; V was cut back by 3 bases and J by 2 bases. The CDR3 runs to 16 residues. CDR3 coding DNA: TGTGCCAGCAGTGAGGCCCCAGCGGGGGCCTACAATGAGCAGTTCTTC. This codes for CASSEAPAGAYNEQFF.

This clone has a handful of counts. This rearrangement joins TRBV27 to TRBJ1-6; 8 nucleotides match TRBD1. The ends lost 9 bases at V and 8 bases at J; junction bases unmatched: 24. Germline CDR1 and CDR2: MNHEY and SMNVEV (reference sequence). The CDR3 runs to 19 residues. The CDR3 sequence: CASSSPWAPGGYKDSPLHF. CDR3 coding DNA: TGTGCCAGTTCCTCCCCCTGGGCGCCAGGGGGCTATAAGGATTCACCCCTCCACTTT.

The chain links TRBV2 to TRBJ2-7; a weak D match, TRBD1 (6 bases). The germline V gene has CDR1 SNHLY and CDR2 FYNNEI. Trimming shortened V by 5 bases and J by 3 bases, and 14 bases separated the two germline ends. The CDR3 contains 14 residues. The CDR3 sequence is CASSHSDRIYEQYF. In DNA form, the CDR3 reads TGTGCCAGCAGTCACTCAGACAGGATCTACGAGCAGTACTTC.

This clone was counted a few times. The V call is TRBV2, the J call TRBJ2-6; D gene ambiguous. The CDR3 loop spans 18 amino acids. Germline V gives CDR1 SNHLY, CDR2 FYNNEI. The V end lost 3 bases, the J end lost 0 bases, and 15 bases lay between the germline ends. The CDR3 region is CASSDTDNSYSGANVLTF. CDR3 nucleotides: TGTGCCAGCAGTGACACCGATAATTCCTACTCTGGGGCCAACGTCCTGACTTTC.

For this clone: Other DNA variants within this sample encode the same CDR3. This chain joins TRBV30 and TRBJ1-5; 7 bases align to TRBD1. V gave up 0 bases and J gave up 2 bases; unmatched junction bases: 1. Germline lookup yields CDR1 GTSNPN and CDR2 SVGIG (reference sequence). The CDR3 is made up of 14 amino acids. The CDR3 DNA follows: TGTGCCTGGAGTGTTCAGGGGGGCAATCAGCCCCAGCATTTT. It translates to CAWSVQGGNQPQHF.

The CDR3 nucleotides read TGCAGCGTTGAAGAACAATTCGGCTACACCTTC. This gives the protein CSVEEQFGYTF. This chain joins TRBV29-1 and TRBJ1-2; D is undetermined. There are 11 residues in the CDR3. Trimming removed 0 bases from V and 8 bases from J, with 7 bases in between. The V gene's germline CDR1 is SQVTM and CDR2 ANQGSEA.

The chain carries TRBV12-5 and TRBJ1-1; D is ambiguous. Trimming stripped 6 bases from V and 1 base from J, with 6 bases between. Germline lookup yields CDR1 LGHNT and CDR2 FRNRAP. The CDR3 has 12 residues. CDR3 in amino acids: CASGTRNTEAFF. CDR3 nucleotide sequence: TGTGCTAGTGGGACACGGAACACTGAAGCTTTCTTT.

This rearrangement joins TRBV5-8 to TRBJ1-2, with 9 bases identical to TRBD1. The CDR3 extends over 16 amino acids. Trimming cost V 2 bases and J 0 bases; bases outside gene matches: 5. Germline CDR1 is SGHTS and CDR2 is YDEGEE. The CDR3 region is CASSFRTGGSNYGYTF. For the CDR3, the DNA is TGTGCCAGCAGCTTCCGAACAGGGGGCTCTAACTATGGCTACACCTTC.

The chain employs TRBV6-5 and TRBJ1-1, with D possibly matching TRBD1 (6 bases). Germline CDR1 reads MNHEY; CDR2 reads SVGAGI. With 6 bases removed from V and 5 bases from J, the gap between germline ends came to 19 bases. The CDR3 has 15 residues. CDR3 region: CASSPERTVRTEAFF. The CDR3 region has the DNA TGTGCCAGCAGCCCGGAACGGACAGTTCGAACTGAAGCTTTCTTT.

The chain combines TRBV18 with TRBJ2-7; 9 nucleotides align to TRBD1. Trimming removed 3 bases from V and 3 bases from J; junction bases left unmatched: 6. Germline CDR1 KGHSH, CDR2 LQKENI. The CDR3 contains 15 residues. CDR3 loop: CASSPQDRGYYEQYF. The DNA of the CDR3 is TGTGCCAGCTCACCCCAGGACAGGGGATACTACGAGCAGTACTTC.

The chain links TRBV10-3 to TRBJ1-4, with D perhaps TRBD1 (5 bases). The CDR3 is 18 residues long. Per the germline V gene, CDR1 is ENHRY and CDR2 is SYGVKD. The V and J ends lost 5 bases and 0 bases respectively, with 19 bases between them. CDR3 sequence: CAISYHTDSFATNEKLFF. CDR3 DNA: TGTGCCATCAGTTACCATACCGACAGTTTTGCAACTAATGAAAAACTGTTTTTT.

V usage is TRBV28 and J usage is TRBJ1-2; D gene unclear. There are 15 residues in the CDR3. The ends were cut back, 5 bases at V and 3 bases at J, with 16 bases in the middle. The V gene's germline CDR1 is MDHEN and CDR2 SYDVKM. This chain's CDR3 is CASSPRGGSDYGYTF. The CDR3 nucleotides are TGTGCCAGCAGTCCCCGAGGAGGGAGCGACTATGGCTACACCTTC.